Detailed here is one TCR beta chain. The antigen is undetermined. Sequencing used immunoSEQ multiplex PCR; TCRdb keeps in-frame clones, though not all of them. The sample has 160,000 or so clones, 90% seen once. The record originates from a study of T cell responses to AZD1222 COVID-19 vaccine. The CDR3 contains 15 residues. The V and J ends lost 5 bases and 7 bases respectively, with 23 bases between them. Germline CDR1 is GTSNPN and CDR2 is SVGIG (reference sequence). Study-wide results and limits: Seropositive AZD1222 recipients at baseline numbered only six or seven. Spike-specific TCR breadth and depth went up after people got two AZD1222 doses. Of spike-specific TCRs, nearly half reportedly target regions left unmutated in variants.

The sequences come from peripheral blood, collected 28 days after the second AZD1222 dose. The sequence came from an adult who received the AZD1222 COVID-19 vaccine. The V call is TRBV30, the J call TRBJ1-2, with D possibly TRBD1 on 6 matching bases. The chain's CDR3 is CAWRDFRGGFRGYTF. CDR3 nucleotides: TGTGCCTGGCGGGACTTCAGGGGCGGTTTTCGTGGCTACACCTTC.